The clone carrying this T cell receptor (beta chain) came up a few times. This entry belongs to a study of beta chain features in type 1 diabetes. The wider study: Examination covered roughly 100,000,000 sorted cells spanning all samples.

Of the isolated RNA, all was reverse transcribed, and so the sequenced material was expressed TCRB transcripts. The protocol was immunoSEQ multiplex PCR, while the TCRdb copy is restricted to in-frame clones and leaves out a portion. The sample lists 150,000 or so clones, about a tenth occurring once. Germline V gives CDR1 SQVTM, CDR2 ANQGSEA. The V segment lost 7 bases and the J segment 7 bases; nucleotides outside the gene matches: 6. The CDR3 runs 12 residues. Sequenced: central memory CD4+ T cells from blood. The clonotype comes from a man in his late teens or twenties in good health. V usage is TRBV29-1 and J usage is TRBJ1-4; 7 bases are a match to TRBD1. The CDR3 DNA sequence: TGCAGCGCGGCCGGGGACAGTGAAAAACTGTTTTTT. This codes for CSAAGDSEKLFF.